This T cell receptor beta chain was found in a study of blood T cell repertoires in COVID-19. Overall study context: Samples of COVID-19 (acute and convalescent) were obtained from the United States, Italy and Spain.

In the source study's methods: The authors estimated nucleated cell counts from reference gene primer amplification. Only in-frame clones appear in the TCRdb table, and some are missing; sequencing was by immunoSEQ multiplex PCR. The V and J calls and clone size were taken over from that table, and D and trimming were inferred from the DNA. The sample yields 180,000 or so clones, around four fifths seen once. Germline CDR1 is LGHDT and CDR2 is YNNKEL (reference sequence). There are 15 residues in the CDR3. Deletions cut 0 bases from V and 5 bases from J, with 14 bases between. Adults between roughly 18 and 95 years of age took part from fewer than 30 US areas.

The TCR comes from a woman aged 45 to 65 in a cohort exposed to, infected with or recovered from COVID-19 (not recorded which). This chain uses TRBV3-1 (or the pseudogene TRBV3-2) with TRBJ2-7; possibly TRBD1 for D (5 bases). What was sequenced was PBMCs or T cells enriched from blood (not recorded which). The CDR3 is CASSQDSRALHEQYF. The CDR3 coding sequence is TGTGCCAGCAGCCAAGATTCCAGGGCTCTCCACGAGCAGTACTTC.